This T cell receptor (beta chain) was captured in a study of PD-1 blockade in classical Hodgkin lymphoma. This clone was detected a few times. Time point denoted: newly diagnosed, previously untreated cHL patient sample. The authors purified CD4+ T cells from thawed PBMCs by magnetic negative selection. Measured with immunoSEQ multiplex PCR; TCRdb has only the in-frame clones, and not every one. The table records 15,000 to 19,000 clones, about 86% of them present only once. Between the trimmed V and J ends, which lost 0 bases and 13 bases, there was a span of 20 bases. CDR3 length: 15 amino acids. The germline gives CDR1 SGHDT, CDR2 YYEEEE.

Material for sequencing was CD4+ T cells from blood. This TCR derives from a human donor with classical Hodgkin lymphoma. The V call is TRBV5-6, the J call TRBJ2-1, with D unclear. CDR3 loop: CASSLVVNMFAIQFF. In DNA, the CDR3 is TGTGCCAGCAGCTTGGTAGTTAACATGTTTGCCATTCAGTTCTTC.